The next 8 T cell receptor beta chains were all read from a single sample in a study of cytomegalovirus exposure and HLA in healthy donors (dated by TCRdb to about 2017). Library construction relied on the immunoSEQ multiplex PCR assay. The multiplex PCR relied on a mix of 60 forward primers for TCR Vbeta segments and 13 reverse primers for TCR Jbeta segments. TCRdb re-hosts the immuneACCESS table, in-frame sequences only. Its copies lack some clones; in the studies checked, an unresolved V gene accounts for under half of them, and the cause for the rest is not known. Across this sample there are over 60,000 clones, with roughly 75% seen only once. The top ten hold around 5% of the sample. Sequenced material: PBMCs. All receptors derive from a woman aged 25-40 years in good health and CMV-seronegative.

The gene calls are TRBV2 and TRBJ1-4; 9 nucleotides agree with TRBD1. Germline V lookup: CDR1 SNHLY, CDR2 FYNNEI. The CDR3 contains 16 residues. Trimming at V came to 5 bases and at J to 3 bases, leaving 7 bases not matched to a gene. This CDR3 reads CASSLYGTGPNEKLFF. For the CDR3, the DNA is TGTGCCAGCAGTTTGTACGGGACAGGGCCTAATGAAAAACTGTTTTTT. Full variable domain (missing parts from reference TRBV2 and TRBJ1-4): EPEVTQTPSHQVTQMGQEVILRCVPISNHLYFYWYRQILGQKVEFLVSFYNNEISEKSEIFDDQFSVERPDGSNFTLKIRSTKLEDSAMYFCASSLYGTGPNEKLFFGSGTQLSVL.

The chain couples TRBV11-3 to TRBJ2-2; maybe TRBD2 (5 bases). The V end was cut by 2 bases, the J end by 4 bases, with 17 bases between. Germline V gene lookup returns CDR1 SGHNT and CDR2 YENEEA. This CDR3 is built from 17 residues. This chain's CDR3 is CASSLYSGILSTGELFF. DNA of the CDR3: TGTGCCAGCAGCTTATATTCGGGGATCTTGAGCACCGGGGAGCTGTTTTTT.

The J gene is TRBJ2-1, the V gene TRBV27; 7 bases map to TRBD2. The CDR3 consists of 17 residues. The J segment lost 7 bases and the V segment lost 7 bases, leaving 19 bases of the junction unmatched. Germline CDR1 is MNHEY and CDR2 is SMNVEV (reference sequence). The CDR3 DNA reads TGTGCCAGCACCATACTCCTGGGGGGGGGAGCTGGAAATGAGCAGTTCTTC. Amino acid sequence: CASTILLGGGAGNEQFF.

The genes are TRBV18 and TRBJ1-1; TRBD1 might be the D (5 bases). Between the trimmed V and J ends, which lost 3 bases and 2 bases, there was a span of 10 bases. The germline CDR1 and CDR2 sequences are KGHSH and LQKENI. This CDR3 region has 14 residues. The CDR3 coding sequence is TGTGCCAGCTCACCTGGCAGGGAAAACACTGAAGCTTTCTTT. Amino acid sequence: CASSPGRENTEAFF.

The chain joins TRBV27 to TRBJ2-2; 11 bases are a match to TRBD2. Germline assignment: CDR1 MNHEY and CDR2 SMNVEV (reference sequence). V lost 2 bases, J lost 6 bases, and 11 bases stayed unmatched. This CDR3 comprises 18 residues. In DNA form, the CDR3 reads TGTGCCAGCAGTTTAGAAATAGCGGGAGGGCCAGTGGCCGGGGAGCTGTTTTTT. Amino acid sequence: CASSLEIAGGPVAGELFF.

This clone has just a few counts. The chain joins TRBV27 to TRBJ2-5; 9 positions match TRBD1. The J segment lost 5 bases and the V segment lost 6 bases, leaving 7 bases of the junction unmatched. The V gene's germline CDR1 is MNHEY and CDR2 SMNVEV (reference sequence). This CDR3 comprises 14 residues. CDR3 protein: CASRITGGWETQYF. CDR3 bases: TGTGCCAGCAGGATTACAGGGGGCTGGGAGACCCAGTACTTC.

The chain links TRBV27 to TRBJ2-3; D call uncertain. Germline values: CDR1 MNHEY, CDR2 SMNVEV (reference sequence). The germline V and J ends were trimmed by 3 bases and 5 bases, with 12 bases remaining between them. CDR3 length: 14 residues. CDR3 bases: TGTGCCAGCAGTTTTCAGGATGGAAGAGATACGCAGTATTTT. Encoded protein: CASSFQDGRDTQYF.

V and J are TRBV28 and TRBJ1-5; TRBD1 matches 9 bases. This CDR3 is built from 16 residues. CDR1 is MDHEN and CDR2 is SYDVKM in the germline V gene. The V gene end was trimmed by 5 bases and the J gene end by 7 bases; junction bases not matched to a gene: 12. The chain's CDR3 is CASSERTGEGRQPQHF. The CDR3 nucleotides are TGTGCCAGCAGTGAACGGACAGGGGAGGGTAGACAGCCCCAGCATTTT. Together with reference TRBV28 and TRBJ1-5, the CDR3 gives the full variable domain: DVKVTQSSRYLVKRTGEKVFLECVQDMDHENMFWYRQDPGLGLRLIYFSYDVKMKEKGDIPEGYSVSREKKERFSLILESASTNQTSMYLCASSERTGEGRQPQHFGDGTRLSIL.